A selection of T cell receptor beta chains follows, all from one sample in a study of memory CD4+ T cells and cytomegalovirus serostatus. Repertoires were generated with immunoSEQ multiplex PCR, while TCRdb's copy carries only in-frame clones and drops some. The sample lists about 42,000 clones; 78% were seen once. What was sequenced was memory CD4+ T cells from blood. Receptor source: an adult in good health and CMV-seronegative. Both conserved end residues are part of each CDR3. D genes are given only for firm matches. Size values are once, few and many counts, or a class for expanded clones, and some rows have none.

V	J	size	D	DNA	CDR3
TRBV6-1	TRBJ1-5	.	TRBD1	TGTGCCAGCAGTGAAGCCAGGGGGTATCAGCCCCAGCATTTT	CASSEARGYQPQHF
TRBV29-1	TRBJ2-7	.	.	TGCAGCGTGCAAGGGACCTCCTACGAGCAGTACTTC	CSVQGTSYEQYF
TRBV6-5	TRBJ1-4	.	.	TGTGCCAGCAGCTCCGTGGGAGGGGATGAAAAACTGTTTTTT	CASSSVGGDEKLFF
TRBV5-1	TRBJ2-6	once	.	TGCGCCAGCAGCGATGGGGCAGCCGGGGCCAACGTCCTGACTTTC	CASSDGAAGANVLTF
TRBV28	TRBJ1-2	.	TRBD1	TGTGCCAGCAGCCTACCGGGACAGAACTACACCTTC	CASSLPGQNYTF
TRBV7-8	TRBJ1-4	.	.	TGTGCCAGCAGCTTAGCGACCCACAGAGGTACTGAAAAACTGTTTTTT	CASSLATHRGTEKLFF
TRBV6-6	TRBJ2-3	.	.	TGTGCCAGCAATCAACTGAGTACAGAGAGCACAGATACGCAGTATTTT	CASNQLSTESTDTQYF
TRBV5-1	TRBJ1-4	.	.	TGCGCCAGCAGCTTGGATGGGTATGGTGAAAAACTGTTTTTT	CASSLDGYGEKLFF
TRBV6-1	TRBJ1-1	few	TRBD1	TGTGCCAGCAGGGGGACAGGGGGCTCTGAAGCTTTCTTT	CASRGTGGSEAFF
TRBV18	TRBJ1-5	.	TRBD1	TGTGCCAGCTCACCACGGACAGGGGAAGTGGCCCAGCATTTT	CASSPRTGEVAQHF
TRBV10-2	TRBJ2-5	.	.	TGCGCCAGCAGGCGGGGCACCACCTTAGGAGAGACCCAGTACTTC	CASRRGTTLGETQYF
TRBV5-1	TRBJ1-2	.	.	TGCGCCAGCACTCCTGGAGGCTCCTTGGGTAACTATGGCTACACCTTC	CASTPGGSLGNYGYTF
TRBV5-1	TRBJ1-2	.	.	TGCGCCAGCAGCTTTTCCGGGGGATTCTATGGCTACACCTTC	CASSFSGGFYGYTF
TRBV2	TRBJ1-5	.	.	TGTGCCAGCAAGGGGCAGGGAAATCAGCCCCAGCATTTT	CASKGQGNQPQHF
TRBV7-3	TRBJ2-1	.	.	TGTGCCAGCAGCTTAACTATTTGGAATGAGCAGTTCTTC	CASSLTIWNEQFF
TRBV2	TRBJ1-2	once	.	TGTGCCAGCAGTGAAGGAGGTGAGGGCAGACGGGGCTACACCTTC	CASSEGGEGRRGYTF
TRBV19	TRBJ2-2	.	.	TGTGCCAGTAGTATCATGGGCCCGGGCCCCACCGGGGAGCTGTTTTTT	CASSIMGPGPTGELFF